One and the same sample provided the 13 T cell receptor beta chains below, sequenced in a study of T cell responses to AZD1222 COVID-19 vaccine. TCRdb's copy holds only in-frame clones and misses some; the assay was immunoSEQ multiplex PCR. The data show about 130,000 clones, around 90% seen once. The source material was peripheral blood, sampled on day 0 of AZD1222 vaccination. The origin of the receptors is an adult in good health.

This clone showed up just once. This chain uses TRBV4-1 with TRBJ2-1, with a weak D call TRBD2 (6 bases). The length of the CDR3 is 16 residues. The germline V and J ends were trimmed by 2 bases and 1 base, with 12 bases remaining between them. CDR1 and CDR2 from the germline V gene are MGHRA and YSYEKL. The CDR3 is CASSQSLAGSYNEQFF. For the CDR3, the DNA is TGCGCCAGCAGCCAATCTCTCGCGGGATCCTACAATGAGCAGTTCTTC.

The CDR3 region is CASSFMGLAGGWEQYF. DNA of the CDR3: TGCGCCAGCAGCTTTATGGGACTAGCGGGAGGGTGGGAGCAGTACTTC. The V call is TRBV5-1, the J call TRBJ2-7; the match to TRBD2 covers 16 bases. The CDR3 is made up of 16 amino acids. With V trimmed by 2 bases and J by 7 bases, 6 bases remained unmatched. CDR1 SGHRS and CDR2 YFSETQ come from the germline V gene.

The chain has TRBV5-1 and TRBJ1-3; no definite D call. The CDR3 has 15 amino acids. CDR1 is SGHRS, CDR2 YFSETQ, per germline. V was pared by 1 base and J by 0 bases, with 8 bases between. CDR3 sequence (DNA): TGCGCCAGCAGCTTGTCCCAGCCCTCTGGAAACACCATATATTTT. Residues: CASSLSQPSGNTIYF.

The J gene is TRBJ2-7, the V gene TRBV28; D is unclear. This CDR3 contains 12 residues. Trimming stripped 4 bases from V and 4 bases from J, with 8 bases between. The germline V gene encodes CDR1 MDHEN and CDR2 SYDVKM. CDR3 nucleotide sequence: TGTGCCAGCAGTTCCCTGGATTACGAGCAGTACTTC. Its translation is CASSSLDYEQYF.

The chain combines TRBV9 with TRBJ2-5, with a possible D match to TRBD2 (5 bases). CDR1 is SGDLS and CDR2 is YYNGEE in the germline V gene. The germline V and J ends were trimmed by 0 bases and 4 bases, with 13 bases remaining between them. The CDR3 is made up of 15 amino acids. The CDR3 DNA follows: TGTGCCAGCAGCGTAGGGATGGCGGGTGGAGAGACCCAGTACTTC. Its translation: CASSVGMAGGETQYF.

The chain employs TRBV19 and TRBJ1-6; weak D call: TRBD1 (5 bases). Germline V gene sequence: CDR1 LNHDA, CDR2 SQIVND (reference sequence). The CDR3 spans 14 residues. V was cut by 4 bases and J by 5 bases, with 9 bases left in between. CDR3 DNA sequence: TGTGCCAGTAGTACTCAGGGAGATAATTCACCCCTCCACTTT. It codes for CASSTQGDNSPLHF.

This clone has only one observation. The sample carries other DNA sequences with the same CDR3. The V call is TRBV5-5, the J call TRBJ1-5, with D possibly TRBD1 on 5 matching bases. Per germline, CDR1 SGHKS and CDR2 YYEKEE (reference sequence). The CDR3 length is 15 residues. V lost 4 bases to trimming and J lost 4 bases, with 15 bases between them. The CDR3 here is CASSSSPGRNQPQHF. As DNA, the CDR3 is TGTGCCAGCAGCAGTAGTCCGGGACGGAATCAGCCCCAGCATTTT.

This rearrangement joins TRBV3-1 (or the pseudogene TRBV3-2) to TRBJ1-2, with a possible D match to TRBD1 (6 bases). The CDR3 is 15 residues long. Germline V CDR1 and CDR2: LGHDT, YNNKEL (reference sequence). The V and J ends lost 6 bases and 8 bases respectively, with 22 bases between them. The CDR3 spells CASSQAGDPTRGYTF. The CDR3 DNA sequence: TGTGCCAGCAGTCAGGCAGGGGACCCTACTAGGGGCTACACCTTC.

The rearrangement uses TRBV11-2 and TRBJ2-3; D may be TRBD1 (6 bases). V shed 0 bases and J shed 8 bases, with 9 bases lying between them. The CDR3 runs to 13 residues. CDR1 and CDR2 (germline): SGHAT, FQNNGV. The CDR3 DNA reads TGTGCCAGCAGCTTAGAGTTAGGGGGTACGCAGTATTTT. It codes for CASSLELGGTQYF.

This chain connects TRBV18 to TRBJ1-4; tentatively, D is TRBD1 (5 bases). Trimming pared 0 bases from V and 7 bases from J, leaving 9 bases between. CDR3 size: 14 residues. The germline CDR1 and CDR2 sequences are KGHSH and LQKENI. This chain's CDR3 is CASSPPGGSEKLFF. DNA of the CDR3: TGTGCCAGCTCACCACCGGGGGGAAGTGAAAAACTGTTTTTT.

This clone has just a few counts. The V call is TRBV9, the J call TRBJ1-3; D unresolved. Germline values: CDR1 SGDLS, CDR2 YYNGEE. The CDR3 contains 14 residues. Trimming took off 4 bases at V and 0 bases at J, with 8 bases between the two ends. DNA of the CDR3: TGTGCCAGCAGCACCCAGGTCTCTGGAAACACCATATATTTT. This translates into CASSTQVSGNTIYF.

The rearrangement joins TRBV7-9 to TRBJ2-7, with TRBD2 matching over 9 bases. Germline V lookup: CDR1 SEHNR, CDR2 FQNEAQ (reference sequence). The CDR3 has 16 amino acids. V shed 4 bases and J 0 bases; nucleotides not matched to a gene: 7. The CDR3 nucleotides are TGTGCCAGCAGCTCCGCGAGGACTAGCGTCTCCTACGAGCAGTACTTC. Protein: CASSSARTSVSYEQYF.

This chain connects TRBV5-1 to TRBJ2-1, with TRBD2 matching over 10 bases. V lost 2 bases and J lost 10; bases outside the gene matches: 9. The CDR3 has 15 amino acids. Germline CDR1 SGHRS, CDR2 YFSETQ. CDR3 coding DNA: TGCGCCAGCAGCTTTGGAGCGGGGGGGCGTCTGGAGCAGTTCTTC. It encodes CASSFGAGGRLEQFF.